Listed here are 13 T cell receptor beta chains from one sample, sequenced in a study of cytomegalovirus exposure and HLA in healthy donors. 13 Jbeta primers and 60 Vbeta primers were used for the PCR. The protocol was immunoSEQ multiplex PCR, while the TCRdb copy is restricted to in-frame clones and leaves out a portion. The sample consists of 150,000 to 200,000 clones, nearly 80% of them appearing once. The sequenced sample consisted of PBMCs. The receptors derive from a woman in her thirties in good health and CMV-seropositive.

The chain joins TRBV7-9 to TRBJ2-3; no clear D. The germline gives CDR1 SEHNR, CDR2 FQNEAQ (reference sequence). This CDR3 contains 12 residues. Trimming removed 4 bases from V and 4 bases from J, with 6 bases in between. The CDR3 DNA reads as TGTGCCAGCAGCTATCCCGCAGATACGCAGTATTTT. Residues: CASSYPADTQYF.

This clone was counted a few times. This chain joins TRBV5-1 and TRBJ2-1, with 9 bases lining up with TRBD2. The J segment lost 0 bases and the V segment lost 0 bases, leaving 1 base of the junction unmatched. The CDR3 extends over 16 amino acids. Germline V lookup: CDR1 SGHRS, CDR2 YFSETQ. CDR3 nucleotides: TGCGCCAGCAGCTTGGCACTAGCGGGCTCCTACAATGAGCAGTTCTTC. Protein product: CASSLALAGSYNEQFF.

V and J are TRBV7-8 and TRBJ2-7; D call uncertain. CDR3 length equals 15 residues. V shed 2 bases and J shed 1 base, with 12 bases lying between them. Germline V gene lookup returns CDR1 SGHVS and CDR2 FQNEAQ. The CDR3: CASSLPNRRSYEQYF. For the CDR3, the DNA is TGTGCCAGCAGCTTACCCAATAGGCGGTCCTACGAGCAGTACTTC.

This CDR3 is CASRLAGGSSYEQYF. DNA of the CDR3: TGTGCCAGCAGACTAGCGGGGGGTTCCTCCTACGAGCAGTACTTC. The genes are TRBV6-5 and TRBJ2-5, with TRBD2 identical over 12 bases. TRBJ2-7 explains the end of the DNA better; the J call may be wrong. The CDR3 contains 15 residues. Germline V lookup: CDR1 MNHEY, CDR2 SVGAGI.

This clone came up a few times. The chain employs TRBV4-1 and TRBJ1-2; D may be TRBD1 (6 bases). The CDR3 sequence is 21 residues long. Trimming stripped 0 bases from V and 5 bases from J, with 31 bases between. Germline lookup yields CDR1 MGHRA and CDR2 YSYEKL. The CDR3 DNA sequence: TGCGCCAGCAGCCAAGATCCCTTTCGCGGCCTTACAACCGAGGGGGATTATGGCTACACCTTC. Translating gives CASSQDPFRGLTTEGDYGYTF.

V and J are TRBV9 and TRBJ1-2; the match to TRBD1 covers 7 bases. Germline V gene lookup returns CDR1 SGDLS and CDR2 YYNGEE. CDR3 size: 13 residues. The V gene end was trimmed by 1 base and the J gene end by 9 bases; junction bases not matched to a gene: 6. This chain's CDR3 is CASSVLAGGSYTF. CDR3 sequence (DNA): TGTGCCAGCAGCGTATTGGCAGGGGGTAGCTACACCTTC.

This sequence joins TRBV5-4 and TRBJ2-7, with D maybe TRBD2 (5 bases). V shed 2 bases and J shed 2 bases, with 11 bases lying between them. Germline CDR1 and CDR2: SGHNT and YYREEE (reference sequence). The CDR3 sequence is 14 residues long. The CDR3 is CASSFSEGAYEQYF. CDR3 DNA: TGTGCCAGCAGCTTTAGCGAGGGCGCCTACGAGCAGTACTTC. Together with reference TRBV5-4 and TRBJ2-7, the CDR3 gives the full variable domain: ETGVTQSPTHLIKTRGQQVTLRCSSQSGHNTVSWYQQALGQGPQFIFQYYREEENGRGNFPPRFSGLQFPNYSSELNVNALELDDSALYLCASSFSEGAYEQYFGPGTRLTVT.

The J gene is TRBJ1-2, the V gene TRBV9; weak D call: TRBD1 (6 bases). The CDR3 runs 14 residues. With 5 bases removed from V and 3 bases from J, the gap between germline ends came to 14 bases. From germline, CDR1 is SGDLS and CDR2 YYNGEE. The CDR3 DNA follows: TGTGCCAGCAGTAGGACAGCCAGTGACTATGGCTACACCTTC. This sequence encodes CASSRTASDYGYTF.

The chain uses TRBV5-1 and TRBJ1-2; D gene ambiguous. The CDR3 is 15 residues long. Germline V lookup: CDR1 SGHRS, CDR2 YFSETQ. V gave up 0 bases and J gave up 4 bases, with 13 bases separating them. The DNA of the CDR3 is TGCGCCAGCAGCTTGGAGTTTGGTAGCACCTATGGCTACACCTTC. Translated: CASSLEFGSTYGYTF.

The chain joins TRBV4-1 to TRBJ2-5; 10 bases are shared with TRBD2. The J segment lost 5 bases and the V segment lost 3 bases, leaving 6 bases of the junction unmatched. Per the germline V gene, CDR1 is MGHRA and CDR2 is YSYEKL. CDR3 size: 15 residues. Here the CDR3 reads CASSQTGLARETQYF. In DNA form, the CDR3 reads TGCGCCAGCAGCCAGACGGGACTAGCGCGGGAGACCCAGTACTTC.

This chain joins TRBV27 and TRBJ2-7; D is possibly TRBD1 (6 bases). This CDR3 comprises 14 residues. Germline V lookup: CDR1 MNHEY, CDR2 SMNVEV (reference sequence). The V end was cut by 5 bases, the J end by 1 base, with 12 bases between. CDR3 amino acids: CASSDRDTSYEQYF. In nucleotides, the CDR3 is TGTGCCAGCAGTGACCGGGACACGTCCTACGAGCAGTACTTC.

The rearrangement uses TRBV7-6 and TRBJ2-7; D gene uncertain. CDR3 length: 16 residues. V was pared by 1 base and J by 0 bases, with 13 bases between. The V gene's germline CDR1 is SGHVS and CDR2 FNYEAQ. The CDR3 coding sequence is TGTGCCAGCAGCTTAGTATCGACCTCGGGCTCCTACGAGCAGTACTTC. Its protein product is CASSLVSTSGSYEQYF.

V is TRBV5-4 and J is TRBJ1-2; TRBD1 agrees at 9 bases. CDR1 is SGHNT and CDR2 is YYREEE in the germline V gene (reference sequence). V lost 2 bases, J lost 1 base, and 12 bases stayed unmatched. The CDR3 loop spans 18 amino acids. CDR3 in amino acids: CASSFPGPGQGDNYGYTF. For the CDR3, the DNA is TGTGCCAGCAGCTTCCCAGGCCCGGGACAGGGAGATAACTATGGCTACACCTTC.